The 20 T cell receptor beta chains listed next were all sequenced from one sample in a study of cytomegalovirus exposure and HLA in healthy donors. It was with 60 Vbeta and 13 Jbeta primers that the PCR ran. TCRdb's table, derived via immunoSEQ multiplex PCR, lists solely in-frame clones and lacks some. The sample lists about 190,000 clones; 60% to 80% were seen once. The sequenced sample was PBMCs. The receptors stem from a woman aged 18 to 35 in good health and CMV-seronegative.

The chain is built from TRBV19 and TRBJ2-6, with D perhaps matching TRBD1 (5 bases). Germline V gene sequence: CDR1 LNHDA, CDR2 SQIVND (reference sequence). V shed 5 bases and J shed 2 bases, with 10 bases lying between them. This CDR3 has 15 residues. The CDR3 DNA sequence: TGTGCCAGTAGTCCAGGGCGTGCTGGGGCCAACGTCCTGACTTTC. Translating it yields CASSPGRAGANVLTF.

The chain is built from TRBV2 and TRBJ2-2; TRBD2 matches at 8 bases. Germline CDR1 SNHLY, CDR2 FYNNEI. Trimming at V came to 2 bases and at J to 7 bases, leaving 6 bases not matched to a gene. The CDR3 extends over 15 amino acids. The CDR3 bases are TGTGCCAGCAGTGAAAGCGGGGGAAAGCTCGGGGAGCTGTTTTTT. As protein: CASSESGGKLGELFF.

This chain links TRBV6-1 with TRBJ1-1; 7 bases fit TRBD1. The length of the CDR3 is 14 residues. V gave up 1 base and J gave up 10 bases; unmatched junction bases: 9. The germline V gene encodes CDR1 MNHNS and CDR2 SASEGT. DNA for the CDR3: TGTGCCAGCAGTGAAGTTGACACTAACAGGGGAGCTTTCTTT. Protein sequence: CASSEVDTNRGAFF.

The chain has TRBV5-1 and TRBJ1-1; the D gene is possibly TRBD1 (5 bases). Germline V gene data show CDR1 as SGHRS and CDR2 as YFSETQ. The CDR3 covers 15 residues. Between the trimmed V and J ends, which lost 3 bases and 1 base, there was a span of 13 bases. CDR3: CASSWGDGRNTEAFF. The CDR3 DNA reads as TGCGCCAGCAGCTGGGGGGACGGGCGGAACACTGAAGCTTTCTTT.

The rearrangement uses TRBV7-9 and TRBJ1-5; D gene unclear. Trimming shortened V by 5 bases and J by 5 bases, and 7 bases separated the two germline ends. Looked up from germline, CDR1 is SEHNR and CDR2 is FQNEAQ (reference sequence). This CDR3 is 12 amino acids long. The CDR3 region is CASSPGDQPQHF. CDR3 in DNA: TGTGCCAGCAGCCCAGGCGATCAGCCCCAGCATTTT.

This sequence joins TRBV7-9 and TRBJ2-2; no reliable D call. The V and J ends lost 5 bases and 3 bases respectively, with 7 bases between them. The CDR3 covers 13 residues. The germline CDR1 and CDR2 sequences are SEHNR and FQNEAQ (reference sequence). This chain's CDR3 is CASSQAYTGELFF. CDR3 DNA: TGTGCCAGCAGCCAAGCATACACCGGGGAGCTGTTTTTT.

The chain carries TRBV19 and TRBJ2-4; D may be TRBD2 (7 bases). Per the germline V gene, CDR1 is LNHDA and CDR2 is SQIVND (reference sequence). V gave up 4 bases and J gave up 0 bases, with 16 bases separating them. The length of the CDR3 is 17 residues. CDR3 in amino acids: CASSTGGTKLAKNIQYF. The CDR3 bases are TGTGCCAGTAGTACCGGGGGGACAAAGCTAGCCAAAAACATTCAGTACTTC.

The rearrangement uses TRBV18 and TRBJ1-4; D not certain. Germline V gene lookup returns CDR1 KGHSH and CDR2 LQKENI. This CDR3 has 13 amino acids. Trimming took off 7 bases at V and 0 bases at J, with 6 bases between the two ends. The CDR3 DNA is TGTGCCAGCTGCAGGTCAACTAATGAAAAACTGTTTTTT. This translates into CASCRSTNEKLFF.

The chain links TRBV6-5 to TRBJ1-5; D unclear. This CDR3 region has 15 residues. CDR1 and CDR2 (germline): MNHEY, SVGAGI. V lost 6 bases and J lost 0, with 12 bases in between. In DNA, the CDR3 is TGTGCCAGCAGATCGGACGGACTTAGCAATCAGCCCCAGCATTTT. This encodes CASRSDGLSNQPQHF.

The V call is TRBV7-3, the J call TRBJ2-3; 8 nucleotides match TRBD2. Losses at the gene ends were 5 bases for V and 4 bases for J; bases not matched to a gene: 11. Germline V CDR1 and CDR2: SGHTA, FQGTGA. The CDR3 runs 16 residues. The CDR3 loop reads CASSPRPGGAADTQYF. Here the CDR3 DNA reads TGTGCCAGCAGCCCAAGGCCCGGGGGGGCCGCAGATACGCAGTATTTT.

This clone appeared once. V usage is TRBV18 and J usage is TRBJ2-5, with 7 bases identical to TRBD1. Germline-derived CDR1 and CDR2 are KGHSH and LQKENI. CDR3 length: 14 amino acids. V was clipped by 3 bases and J by 2 bases; unmatched bases: 3. CDR3 amino acids: CASSPTGQQETQYF. CDR3 DNA sequence: TGTGCCAGCTCACCGACAGGGCAACAAGAGACCCAGTACTTC.

The genes are TRBV5-1 and TRBJ2-1; possibly TRBD2 for D (6 bases). This CDR3 comprises 12 residues. The germline gives CDR1 SGHRS, CDR2 YFSETQ. V lost 3 bases to trimming and J lost 15 bases, with 16 bases between them. The CDR3 bases are TGCGCCAGCAGCTCTGCTAGACTAGGTCCGTTCTTC. Translated, it gives CASSSARLGPFF.

This rearrangement joins TRBV5-6 to TRBJ2-7; no clear D gene. Germline lookup yields CDR1 SGHDT and CDR2 YYEEEE. V was pared by 2 bases and J by 6 bases, with 9 bases between. The CDR3 contains 12 residues. In nucleotides, the CDR3 is TGTGCCAGCAGCTTATCTATCGGCGAGCAGTACTTC. It specifies CASSLSIGEQYF.

This rearrangement joins TRBV19 to TRBJ2-5, with D possibly matching TRBD1 (6 bases). Trimming pared 3 bases from V and 5 bases from J, leaving 16 bases between. This CDR3 region has 15 residues. Germline-derived CDR1 and CDR2 are LNHDA and SQIVND (reference sequence). CDR3 sequence: CASSIRGSTIETQYF. CDR3 DNA: TGTGCCAGTAGTATTAGGGGGTCTACCATCGAGACCCAGTACTTC. The full variable domain, with the rest looked up from reference TRBV19 and TRBJ2-5, is DGGITQSPKYLFRKEGQNVTLSCEQNLNHDAMYWYRQDPGQGLRLIYYSQIVNDFQKGDIAEGYSVSREKKESFPLTVTSAQKNPTAFYLCASSIRGSTIETQYFGPGTRLLVL.

The genes are TRBV4-2 and TRBJ2-1, with 9 bases identical to TRBD2. V was pared by 10 bases and J by 4 bases, with 17 bases of the junction left unmatched. The length of the CDR3 is 17 residues. Per germline, CDR1 LGHNA and CDR2 YNFKEQ. CDR3 in amino acids: CATTLAGESSGYNEQFF. As DNA, the CDR3 is TGTGCCACCACCTTAGCGGGAGAGTCGTCGGGGTACAATGAGCAGTTCTTC.

The V gene is TRBV2, the J gene TRBJ2-7; D is perhaps TRBD1 (5 bases). The V gene lost 3 bases and the J gene lost 4 bases, with 7 bases spanning the gap. The CDR3 runs to 12 residues. Germline V gene lookup returns CDR1 SNHLY and CDR2 FYNNEI. CDR3 sequence reads: CASSDREYEQYF. CDR3 DNA: TGTGCCAGCAGTGACAGGGAATACGAGCAGTACTTC.

The rearrangement joins TRBV19 to TRBJ2-7; 8 bases map to TRBD1. In germline, CDR1 is LNHDA, CDR2 SQIVND (reference sequence). CDR3 length: 13 residues. V lost 4 bases to trimming and J lost 3 bases; unmatched junction nucleotides: 2. CDR3 protein: CASSKGQVYEQYF. The CDR3 DNA sequence: TGTGCCAGTAGTAAGGGACAGGTCTACGAGCAGTACTTC.

This chain links TRBV4-1 with TRBJ2-7; 7 bases match TRBD2. Germline V lookup: CDR1 MGHRA, CDR2 YSYEKL. V trimming: 3 bases; J trimming: 3 bases; junction bases outside the gene matches: 5. The CDR3 loop spans 14 amino acids. The CDR3 is CASSQMGGNYEQYF. DNA for the CDR3: TGCGCCAGCAGCCAGATGGGGGGGAACTACGAGCAGTACTTC.

The CDR3 region is CASSVGGSAGNTEAFF. The CDR3 coding sequence is TGTGCCAGCAGCGTAGGGGGTTCGGCGGGGAACACTGAAGCTTTCTTT. The chain links TRBV9 to TRBJ1-1; D ambiguous. Germline CDR1 reads SGDLS; CDR2 reads YYNGEE. This CDR3 is built from 16 residues. V lost 0 bases and J 1 base, leaving 13 bases between the germline ends.

This clone was seen more than once but under ten times. The rearrangement links TRBV7-9 to TRBJ2-3; the match to TRBD2 covers 7 bases. CDR3 length: 15 residues. With V trimmed by 2 bases and J by 0 bases, 2 bases remained unmatched. CDR1 is SEHNR, CDR2 FQNEAQ, per germline (reference sequence). The CDR3 reads CASSLKAGSTDTQYF. The CDR3 nucleotides are TGTGCCAGCAGCTTAAAAGCGGGAAGCACAGATACGCAGTATTTT.